This T cell receptor (beta chain) is drawn from a study of OX40 agonist ivuxolimab in advanced cancers. In the study overall: Participants could have had prior anti-PD-1, anti-PD-L1 or anti-CTLA-4 therapy, and approximately 40% had some. Study-wide points: At doses 0.1 to 3.0 mg/kg, CD4+ and CD8+ clones expanded.

This CDR3 comprises 15 residues. CDR1 and CDR2 from the germline V gene are MNHNS and SASEGT. Trimming removed 1 base from V and 0 bases from J; junction bases left unmatched: 1. Note on this clone: Its target is unknown.

Generated by immunoSEQ multiplex PCR, the TCRdb table keeps only in-frame clones and is missing some. The profile covers about 72,000 clones, with about four fifths appearing a single time and around 2.5% taken by the ten largest. This TCR was sampled from an adult with an advanced solid tumor such as melanoma, head and neck, liver or kidney cancer. The sample here was CD4+ or CD8+ T cells sorted from blood, taken in a trial of the OX40 agonist ivuxolimab. The genes are TRBV6-1 and TRBJ1-2; TRBD1 aligns across 8 bases. The CDR3 spells CASSEETGANYGYTF. The CDR3 DNA sequence: TGTGCCAGCAGTGAAGAGACAGGGGCTAACTATGGCTACACCTTC.